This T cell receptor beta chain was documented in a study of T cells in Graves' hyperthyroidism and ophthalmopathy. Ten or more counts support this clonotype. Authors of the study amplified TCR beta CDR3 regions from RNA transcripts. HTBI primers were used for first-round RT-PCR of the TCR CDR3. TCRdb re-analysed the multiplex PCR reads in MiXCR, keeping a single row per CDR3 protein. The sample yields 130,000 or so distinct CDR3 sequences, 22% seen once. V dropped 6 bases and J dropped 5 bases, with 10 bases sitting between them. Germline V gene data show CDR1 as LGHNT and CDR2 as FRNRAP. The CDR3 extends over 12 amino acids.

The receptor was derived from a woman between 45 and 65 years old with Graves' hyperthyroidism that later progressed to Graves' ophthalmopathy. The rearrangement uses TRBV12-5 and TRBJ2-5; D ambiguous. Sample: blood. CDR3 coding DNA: TGTGCTAGTGGCCGAGGAAGTGAGACCCAGTACTTC. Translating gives CASGRGSETQYF.